The 18 T cell receptor beta chains below come from one sample, sequenced in a study of OX40 agonist ivuxolimab in advanced cancers. The protocol was immunoSEQ multiplex PCR, while the TCRdb copy is restricted to in-frame clones and leaves out a portion. The sample lists around 70,000 clones, 82% occurring once. This specimen was CD4+ or CD8+ T cells sorted from blood, taken in a trial of the OX40 agonist ivuxolimab. The source of these receptors is an adult with an advanced solid tumor such as melanoma, head and neck, liver or kidney cancer.

The rearrangement uses TRBV5-1 and TRBJ2-1; 7 bases match TRBD2. CDR3 length equals 14 residues. V was clipped by 6 bases and J by 9 bases; unmatched bases: 12. Germline V lookup: CDR1 SGHRS, CDR2 YFSETQ. The CDR3 DNA reads as TGCGCCAGCATGGCTAGCGGCCTTGATAGTGAGCAGTTCTTC. Amino acids: CASMASGLDSEQFF.

CDR3 residues: CASSLNVEINSPLHF. CDR3 coding DNA: TGCGCCAGCAGCTTGAACGTGGAGATTAATTCACCCCTCCACTTT. This chain uses TRBV5-1 with TRBJ1-6; no firm D call. In germline, CDR1 is SGHRS, CDR2 YFSETQ. V dropped 1 base and J dropped 6 bases, with 11 bases sitting between them. The CDR3 contains 15 residues.

The chain combines TRBV7-3 with TRBJ2-2; 12 bases line up with TRBD2. In germline, CDR1 is SGHTA, CDR2 FQGTGA. The CDR3 contains 18 residues. V gave up 0 bases and J gave up 7 bases; unmatched junction bases: 9. In DNA form, the CDR3 reads TGTGCCAGCAGCTTAACGCCGCTAGCGGGAGGGCCGGGCGGGGAGCTGTTTTTT. Its protein product is CASSLTPLAGGPGGELFF.

The rearrangement uses TRBV5-1 and TRBJ1-2, with D possibly TRBD1 on 5 matching bases. The CDR3 consists of 14 residues. Germline V gene data show CDR1 as SGHRS and CDR2 as YFSETQ. The germline V and J ends were trimmed by 2 bases and 6 bases, with 14 bases remaining between them. CDR3 DNA: TGCGCCAGCAGCTTACCGACAGCGGGTGATGGCTACACCTTC. It specifies CASSLPTAGDGYTF.

The chain has TRBV10-1 and TRBJ2-5; 15 nucleotides match TRBD2. The CDR3 has 14 residues. Germline V gives CDR1 WNHNN, CDR2 SYGVQD (reference sequence). The J segment lost 9 bases and the V segment lost 6 bases, leaving 5 bases of the junction unmatched. In nucleotides, the CDR3 is TGCGCCAGCAGGAGGACTAGCGGGAGGGCCTCCCAGTACTTC. Protein sequence: CASRRTSGRASQYF.

The chain has TRBV12-5 and TRBJ2-3, with no clear D. Germline loops: CDR1 LGHNT, CDR2 FRNRAP. Trimming pared 1 base from V and 2 bases from J, leaving 4 bases between. There are 13 residues in the CDR3. CDR3 amino acids: CASGLDTTDTQYF. CDR3 coding DNA: TGTGCTAGTGGTTTGGACACCACAGATACGCAGTATTTT.

This sequence joins TRBV28 and TRBJ2-5, with 13 positions matching TRBD2. Per germline, CDR1 MDHEN and CDR2 SYDVKM. V trimming: 5 bases; J trimming: 5 bases; junction bases outside the gene matches: 8. The CDR3 sequence is 16 residues long. CDR3 residues: CASSIGLAGVIETQYF. The CDR3 nucleotides read TGTGCCAGCAGTATTGGACTAGCGGGGGTCATCGAGACCCAGTACTTC.

The chain has TRBV10-2 and TRBJ2-5, with TRBD2 matching 8 bases. CDR3 length: 15 amino acids. Germline loops: CDR1 WSHSY, CDR2 SAAADI. V lost 4 bases to trimming and J lost 5 bases; unmatched junction nucleotides: 9. The CDR3 sequence: CASSVSLAGRETQYF. The DNA of the CDR3 is TGCGCCAGCAGTGTGTCCCTAGCGGGCCGGGAGACCCAGTACTTC.

This chain joins TRBV28 and TRBJ1-2; 9 bases are a match to TRBD1. V was pared by 6 bases and J by 8 bases, with 7 bases of the junction left unmatched. The CDR3 loop spans 13 amino acids. Germline-derived CDR1 and CDR2 are MDHEN and SYDVKM. The CDR3 is CASSERTGDGYTF. In DNA, the CDR3 is TGTGCCAGCAGCGAACGGACAGGGGACGGCTACACCTTC.

This clone was detected a few times. Germline and junction disagree at one end, which may indicate a read error. V and J are TRBV18 and TRBJ1-1, with 8 nucleotides matching TRBD1. Germline V gene sequence: CDR1 KGHSH, CDR2 LQKENI. The CDR3 extends over 11 amino acids. The CDR3 sequence: CASSLGEDRVF. The CDR3 region has the DNA TGTGCCAGCTCACTGGGGGAGGACAGGGTCTTT.

V and J are TRBV11-1 and TRBJ2-5; D not certain. The V end lost 5 bases, the J end lost 0 bases, and 10 bases lay between the germline ends. Looked up from germline, CDR1 is SGHAT and CDR2 is FQDESV (reference sequence). CDR3 size: 14 residues. Here the CDR3 reads CASSPLGHQETQYF. In DNA, the CDR3 is TGTGCCAGCAGCCCCCTGGGCCACCAAGAGACCCAGTACTTC. Looking up the rest from reference TRBV11-1 and TRBJ2-5 gives the full variable domain: EAEVAQSPRYKITEKSQAVAFWCDPISGHATLYWYRQILGQGPELLVQFQDESVVDDSQLPKDRFSAERLKGVDSTLKIQPAELGDSAMYLCASSPLGHQETQYFGPGTRLLVL.

This clone was detected once. The chain uses TRBV5-5 and TRBJ2-7, with 12 bases aligning to TRBD2. This CDR3 is built from 14 residues. Germline CDR1 is SGHKS and CDR2 is YYEKEE (reference sequence). Germline trimming cut 3 bases from V and 6 bases from J; bases unmatched to any gene: 4. Here the CDR3 DNA reads TGTGCCAGCAGCTCGACTAGCGGGAGTGCCGAGCAGTACTTC. This gives the protein CASSSTSGSAEQYF. Complete variable domain (other parts from reference TRBV5-5 and TRBJ2-7): DAGVTQSPTHLIKTRGQQVTLRCSPISGHKSVSWYQQVLGQGPQFIFQYYEKEERGRGNFPDRFSARQFPNYSSELNVNALLLGDSALYLCASSSTSGSAEQYFGPGTRLTVT.

The rearrangement joins TRBV2 to TRBJ2-3, with D unclear. CDR1 and CDR2 from the germline V gene are SNHLY and FYNNEI. V was trimmed by 6 bases and J by 2 bases, leaving 9 bases between them. The CDR3 has 13 residues. The CDR3 DNA is TGTGCCAGCAGAGTTCTAACCACAGATACGCAGTATTTT. It translates to CASRVLTTDTQYF. The full variable domain, rest sourced from reference TRBV2 and TRBJ2-3, is EPEVTQTPSHQVTQMGQEVILRCVPISNHLYFYWYRQILGQKVEFLVSFYNNEISEKSEIFDDQFSVERPDGSNFTLKIRSTKLEDSAMYFCASRVLTTDTQYFGPGTRLTVL.

The J gene is TRBJ1-2, the V gene TRBV6-1; maybe TRBD1 (5 bases). This CDR3 contains 11 residues. CDR1 and CDR2 (germline): MNHNS, SASEGT. The V gene lost 2 bases and the J gene lost 8 bases, with 6 bases spanning the gap. The CDR3 sequence: CASSERDGYTF. The DNA for the CDR3 is TGTGCCAGCAGTGAAAGGGACGGCTACACCTTC.

J is TRBJ1-1 and V is TRBV4-1; D ambiguous. The CDR3 consists of 14 residues. Deletions cut 8 bases from V and 3 bases from J, with 16 bases between. Germline CDR1 and CDR2: MGHRA and YSYEKL. CDR3 protein: CASRSAAAHTEAFF. In nucleotides, the CDR3 is TGCGCCAGCCGCTCTGCTGCCGCGCACACTGAAGCTTTCTTT.

The V gene is TRBV2, the J gene TRBJ2-5; possibly TRBD2 for D (6 bases). CDR1 and CDR2 (germline): SNHLY, FYNNEI. The V gene lost 5 bases and the J gene lost 3 bases, with 10 bases spanning the gap. The CDR3 totals 13 residues. CDR3 region: CASSQWREETQYF. The CDR3 nucleotides are TGTGCCAGCAGTCAGTGGAGGGAAGAGACCCAGTACTTC.

This chain uses TRBV5-4 with TRBJ1-1, with no clear D. From germline, CDR1 is SGHNT and CDR2 YYREEE (reference sequence). The CDR3 is 14 amino acids. V lost 0 bases and J lost 2, with 8 bases in between. CDR3 region: CASSLDQDNTEAFF. The CDR3 nucleotides read TGTGCCAGCAGCTTGGATCAGGACAACACTGAAGCTTTCTTT. Variable domain in full (rest from reference TRBV5-4 and TRBJ1-1): ETGVTQSPTHLIKTRGQQVTLRCSSQSGHNTVSWYQQALGQGPQFIFQYYREEENGRGNFPPRFSGLQFPNYSSELNVNALELDDSALYLCASSLDQDNTEAFFGQGTRLTVV.

In this sample, this clone turned up a few times. The chain links TRBV5-1 to TRBJ1-2, with 8 bases fitting TRBD1. Germline CDR1 reads SGHRS; CDR2 reads YFSETQ. This CDR3 has 16 residues. V was clipped by 2 bases and J by 4 bases; unmatched bases: 10. CDR3 amino acids: CASSFLQGAGSYGYTF. CDR3 nucleotides: TGCGCCAGCAGCTTTCTTCAGGGGGCTGGAAGCTATGGCTACACCTTC.